Below are 13 T cell receptor beta chains sequenced from a single sample in a study of blood T cell repertoires in COVID-19. Data came from immunoSEQ multiplex PCR; TCRdb stores just in-frame clones and leaves some out. The data contain about 280,000 clones, around 83% of them singletons. Sequenced material: PBMCs or T cells enriched from blood (not recorded which). These receptors were obtained from a man aged 40-55 years who had been exposed to COVID-19.

This sequence joins TRBV11-1 and TRBJ1-1; D not resolved. The germline V gene encodes CDR1 SGHAT and CDR2 FQDESV (reference sequence). The ends were cut back, 5 bases at V and 5 bases at J, with 12 bases in the middle. The CDR3 has 13 amino acids. The CDR3 nucleotides are TGTGCCAGCAGCACGGGTTCCGTAACTGAAGCTTTCTTT. Encoded protein: CASSTGSVTEAFF. Using reference TRBV11-1 and TRBJ1-1 for the parts outside the CDR3, the full variable domain is EAEVAQSPRYKITEKSQAVAFWCDPISGHATLYWYRQILGQGPELLVQFQDESVVDDSQLPKDRFSAERLKGVDSTLKIQPAELGDSAMYLCASSTGSVTEAFFGQGTRLTVV.

With regard to this clone: The sample has other DNA sequences that encode this CDR3 too. The V gene is TRBV5-1, the J gene TRBJ2-7, with 8 nucleotides matching TRBD1. Germline loops: CDR1 SGHRS, CDR2 YFSETQ. The CDR3 totals 14 residues. V was clipped by 0 bases and J by 3 bases; unmatched bases: 2. As DNA, the CDR3 is TGCGCCAGCAGCTTGGGGGACAGGATCTACGAGCAGTACTTC. Protein sequence: CASSLGDRIYEQYF.

Here the CDR3 DNA reads TGTGCCTGGACCTGGGGGCAGGATGAGCAGTTCTTC. Protein sequence: CAWTWGQDEQFF. The chain uses TRBV30 and TRBJ2-1; possibly TRBD1 for D (6 bases). Germline CDR1 is GTSNPN and CDR2 is SVGIG (reference sequence). V was shortened by 4 bases and J by 8 bases, with 12 bases between the two germline ends. The CDR3 runs to 12 residues.

In this sample, this clone turned up once. V is TRBV12-5 and J is TRBJ1-2; D not certain. This CDR3 spans 13 amino acids. Trimming stripped 3 bases from V and 8 bases from J, with 13 bases between. Germline V lookup: CDR1 LGHNT, CDR2 FRNRAP. CDR3 nucleotide sequence: TGTGCTAGTGGTTTAACAATCGCCAAAGGCTACACCTTC. This codes for CASGLTIAKGYTF.

This chain joins TRBV15 and TRBJ1-2; D possibly corresponds to TRBD1 (5 bases). Trimming took off 6 bases at V and 8 bases at J, with 22 bases between the two ends. Germline CDR1 and CDR2: LNHNV and YYDKDF (reference sequence). The CDR3 length is 15 residues. CDR3 coding DNA: TGTGCCACCAGTCCGGGCCAGGGTGGGCCGGAAGGCTACACCTTC. It is translated as CATSPGQGGPEGYTF. The whole variable domain, remainder taken from reference TRBV15 and TRBJ1-2, is DAMVIQNPRYQVTQFGKPVTLSCSQTLNHNVMYWYQQKSSQAPKLLFHYYDKDFNNEADTPDNFQSRRPNTSFCFLDIRSPGLGDTAMYLCATSPGQGGPEGYTFGSGTRLTVV.

The gene calls are TRBV28 and TRBJ1-1, with TRBD1 matching over 10 bases. The V gene end was trimmed by 8 bases and the J gene end by 4 bases; junction bases not matched to a gene: 7. Germline CDR1 reads MDHEN; CDR2 reads SYDVKM. The CDR3 is 14 residues long. The CDR3 DNA is TGTGCCAGCGCCAGGACAGGGGGTTCCACTGAAGCTTTCTTT. Translating it yields CASARTGGSTEAFF.

This clone turned up a few times. V is TRBV11-2 and J is TRBJ2-5; 9 bases align to TRBD1. The germline V gene encodes CDR1 SGHAT and CDR2 FQNNGV. Trimming cost V 7 bases and J 4 bases; bases outside gene matches: 10. The CDR3 consists of 15 residues. CDR3 sequence: CASTPGQGLSETQYF. In DNA form, the CDR3 reads TGTGCCAGCACCCCGGGACAGGGATTATCAGAGACCCAGTACTTC.

The J gene is TRBJ1-1, the V gene TRBV5-1; no definite D call. With 0 bases removed from V and 5 bases from J, the gap between germline ends came to 8 bases. Germline CDR1 SGHRS, CDR2 YFSETQ. This CDR3 has 13 residues. The CDR3 sequence: CASSLGGETEAFF. CDR3 bases: TGCGCCAGCAGCTTGGGGGGAGAAACTGAAGCTTTCTTT.

The V gene is TRBV4-1, the J gene TRBJ1-1; 8 bases match TRBD1. Trimming took 4 bases from V and 2 from J; bases not matched to a gene: 6. Germline V gives CDR1 MGHRA, CDR2 YSYEKL. This CDR3 comprises 15 residues. CDR3 nucleotide sequence: TGCGCCAGCAGCCGACAGGGGATTGGTAACACTGAAGCTTTCTTT. Its protein is CASSRQGIGNTEAFF.

The genes are TRBV9 and TRBJ2-7; 7 bases align to TRBD1. This CDR3 comprises 13 residues. Germline-derived CDR1 and CDR2 are SGDLS and YYNGEE. Unmatched junction bases numbered 4, after V lost 3 bases and J lost 4 bases. CDR3 DNA: TGTGCCAGCAGCGAGGGGGCTGGATACGAGCAGTACTTC. Protein product: CASSEGAGYEQYF.

J is TRBJ2-1 and V is TRBV11-2; the D gene is possibly TRBD2 (5 bases). Germline CDR1 SGHAT, CDR2 FQNNGV. This CDR3 contains 14 residues. V lost 1 base and J 6 bases, leaving 10 bases between the germline ends. For the CDR3, the DNA is TGTGCCAGCAGCTTAGGAAGCGGCCCCAATGAGCAGTTCTTC. It codes for CASSLGSGPNEQFF. Looking up the rest from reference TRBV11-2 and TRBJ2-1 gives the full variable domain: EAGVAQSPRYKIIEKRQSVAFWCNPISGHATLYWYQQILGQGPKLLIQFQNNGVVDDSQLPKDRFSAERLKGVDSTLKIQPAKLEDSAVYLCASSLGSGPNEQFFGPGTRLTVL.

V and J are TRBV12-3 or TRBV12-4 and TRBJ1-6; D may be TRBD1 (6 bases). V was cut by 6 bases and J by 16 bases, with 16 bases left in between. The CDR3 runs 12 residues. CDR3 DNA: TGTGCCAGCAGCAGCGGGACACACGTACTCCACTTT. It yields the protein CASSSGTHVLHF.

V is TRBV7-2 and J is TRBJ1-2; TRBD1 matches at 11 bases. This CDR3 has 15 residues. Per the germline V gene, CDR1 is SGHTA and CDR2 is FQGNSA. The V and J ends lost 5 bases and 1 base, in that order; junction bases with no gene match: 3. As DNA, the CDR3 is TGTGCCAGCAGCCCGGACAGGGGGCGTAACTATGGCTACACCTTC. This sequence encodes CASSPDRGRNYGYTF. Combining the CDR3 with reference TRBV7-2 and TRBJ1-2 gives the whole variable domain GAGVSQSPSNKVTEKGKDVELRCDPISGHTALYWYRQSLGQGLEFLIYFQGNSAPDKSGLPSDRFSAERTGGSVSTLTIQRTQQEDSAVYLCASSPDRGRNYGYTFGSGTRLTVV.